One sample yielded the 13 T cell receptor beta chains listed below, sequenced in a study of blood T cell repertoires in COVID-19. TCRdb keeps only in-frame clones here, not all; method: immunoSEQ multiplex PCR. The sample lists 150,000 to 200,000 clones, roughly 81% seen once, with under 3.5% in the top ten. The specimen sequenced was peripheral blood. These receptors were collected from a woman older than 75 with COVID-19, enrolled during active disease.

The chain employs TRBV30 and TRBJ1-5; 10 nucleotides match TRBD1. This CDR3 spans 16 amino acids. Germline assignment: CDR1 GTSNPN and CDR2 SVGIG (reference sequence). V trimming: 1 base; J trimming: 6 bases; junction bases outside the gene matches: 9. The CDR3 reads CAWSGRDRGVVQPQHF. Written as DNA, the CDR3 is TGTGCCTGGAGTGGAAGGGACAGGGGAGTAGTTCAGCCCCAGCATTTT.

The sample holds one count of this clone. This sequence joins TRBV3-1 (or the pseudogene TRBV3-2) and TRBJ2-1; 9 nucleotides match TRBD2. This CDR3 is 16 amino acids long. Germline CDR1 and CDR2: LGHDT and YNNKEL (reference sequence). Trimming removed 4 bases from V and 10 bases from J; junction bases left unmatched: 14. CDR3 loop: CASSPMALAGSVEQFF. The CDR3 bases are TGTGCCAGCAGCCCCATGGCTCTAGCGGGATCCGTCGAGCAGTTCTTC.

The chain has TRBV11-2 and TRBJ2-7, with 7 bases identical to TRBD1. Germline values: CDR1 SGHAT, CDR2 FQNNGV. The CDR3 contains 13 residues. V lost 4 bases, J lost 5 bases, and 5 bases stayed unmatched. This chain's CDR3 is CASSSQGDNEQYF. The CDR3 DNA follows: TGTGCCAGCAGCTCCCAGGGGGACAACGAGCAGTACTTC.

The chain combines TRBV2 with TRBJ2-5; D is possibly TRBD2 (5 bases). The CDR3 has 14 amino acids. In germline, CDR1 is SNHLY, CDR2 FYNNEI. V lost 5 bases and J 5 bases, leaving 15 bases between the germline ends. The CDR3 nucleotides are TGTGCCAGCAGTCCCGGAGTAGCGAGGGAGACCCAGTACTTC. Its protein product is CASSPGVARETQYF.

This rearrangement joins TRBV25-1 to TRBJ2-6; possible D gene TRBD1, 6 bases. This CDR3 is built from 16 residues. Germline loops: CDR1 MGHDK, CDR2 SYGVNS. V gave up 4 bases and J gave up 4 bases, with 14 bases separating them. The CDR3 reads CASSGSPGAGANVLTF. Written as DNA, the CDR3 is TGTGCCAGCAGTGGGAGCCCAGGGGCCGGGGCCAACGTCCTGACTTTC.

The chain carries TRBV14 and TRBJ2-3, with D possibly being TRBD2 (8 bases). Germline-derived CDR1 and CDR2 are SGHDN and FVKESK. This CDR3 comprises 16 residues. The V end lost 3 bases, the J end lost 3 bases, and 16 bases lay between the germline ends. The CDR3 coding sequence is TGTGCCAGCAGCCACCCGGGAGGGGGCAGAACAGATACGCAGTATTTT. It yields the protein CASSHPGGGRTDTQYF. The full variable domain, its missing parts supplied by reference TRBV14 and TRBJ2-3, is EAGVTQFPSHSVIEKGQTVTLRCDPISGHDNLYWYRRVMGKEIKFLLHFVKESKQDESGMPNNRFLAERTGGTYSTLKVQPAELEDSGVYFCASSHPGGGRTDTQYFGPGTRLTVL.

This clone was recorded only once. V and J are TRBV14 and TRBJ2-7, with TRBD2 matching 13 bases. Germline V lookup: CDR1 SGHDN, CDR2 FVKESK. This CDR3 contains 16 residues. J was trimmed by 7 bases and V by 2 bases; bases with no gene match: 8. CDR3 in DNA: TGTGCCAGCAGCCAATCCGGACTAGCGGGAGTAGGGGAGCAGTACTTC. Protein product: CASSQSGLAGVGEQYF.

V and J are TRBV27 and TRBJ2-7; 11 nucleotides match TRBD1. The ends lost 6 bases at V and 2 bases at J; junction bases unmatched: 9. Germline CDR1 reads MNHEY; CDR2 reads SMNVEV (reference sequence). The CDR3 sequence is 16 residues long. The CDR3 here is CASSHRRDRGAYEQYF. In DNA form, the CDR3 reads TGTGCCAGCAGCCATCGGCGGGACAGGGGGGCCTACGAGCAGTACTTC.

V gene TRBV5-1 combines with J gene TRBJ1-3; tentative D call: TRBD1 (6 bases). In germline, CDR1 is SGHRS, CDR2 YFSETQ. The V end was cut by 5 bases, the J end by 3 bases, with 12 bases between. The CDR3 runs to 14 residues. CDR3 loop: CASRPQGSGNTIYF. CDR3 nucleotide sequence: TGCGCCAGCAGGCCACAGGGTAGTGGAAACACCATATATTTT.

The chain combines TRBV18 with TRBJ1-2, with D perhaps matching TRBD1 (5 bases). There are 16 residues in the CDR3. CDR1 is KGHSH, CDR2 LQKENI, per germline. With 5 bases removed from V and 4 bases from J, the gap between germline ends came to 20 bases. This CDR3 is CASSTSRTSQLYGYTF. Written as DNA, the CDR3 is TGTGCCAGCTCAACCTCTCGGACATCCCAGCTCTATGGCTACACCTTC.

This chain connects TRBV19 to TRBJ2-5; 8 nucleotides line up with TRBD2. The germline V gene has CDR1 LNHDA and CDR2 SQIVND (reference sequence). There are 12 residues in the CDR3. V lost 5 bases, J lost 9 bases, and 5 bases stayed unmatched. The CDR3 DNA reads TGTGCCAGTAGTCCGCGGGGGGCGGCCCAGTACTTC. This gives the protein CASSPRGAAQYF.

J is TRBJ2-3 and V is TRBV2; no clear D gene. Trimming removed 7 bases at V and 2 bases at J, with 7 bases between. The CDR3 is 12 residues long. CDR1 and CDR2 (germline): SNHLY, FYNNEI. DNA for the CDR3: TGTGCCAGCAAACTAATCACAGATACGCAGTATTTT. This gives the protein CASKLITDTQYF.

This rearrangement joins TRBV30 to TRBJ2-5, with D tentatively TRBD2 (5 bases). With 7 bases removed from V and 2 bases from J, the gap between germline ends came to 14 bases. Per the germline V gene, CDR1 is GTSNPN and CDR2 is SVGIG (reference sequence). This CDR3 is built from 13 residues. The CDR3 sequence: CASTGITQETQYF. As DNA, the CDR3 is TGTGCCTCCACCGGGATCACACAAGAGACCCAGTACTTC.